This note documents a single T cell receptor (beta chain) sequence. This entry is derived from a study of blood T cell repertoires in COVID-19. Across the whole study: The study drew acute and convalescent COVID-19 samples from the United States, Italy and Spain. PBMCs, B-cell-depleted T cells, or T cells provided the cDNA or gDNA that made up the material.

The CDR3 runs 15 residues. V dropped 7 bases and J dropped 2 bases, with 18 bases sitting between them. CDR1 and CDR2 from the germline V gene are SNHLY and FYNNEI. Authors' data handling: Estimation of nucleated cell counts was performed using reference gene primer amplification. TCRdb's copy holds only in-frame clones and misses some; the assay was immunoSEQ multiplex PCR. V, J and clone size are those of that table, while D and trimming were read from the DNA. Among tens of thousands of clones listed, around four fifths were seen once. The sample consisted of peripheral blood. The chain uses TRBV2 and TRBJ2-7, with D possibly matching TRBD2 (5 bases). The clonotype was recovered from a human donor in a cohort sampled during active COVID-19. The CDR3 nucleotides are TGTGCCAGCACCCGGGGAAGGGTACCCCCCTACGAGCAGTACTTC. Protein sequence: CASTRGRVPPYEQYF.